This T cell receptor (beta chain) was found in a study of blood T cell repertoires in COVID-19. Study context: The United States, Italy and Spain were the sources of the acute and convalescent COVID-19 samples. T cells, B-cell-depleted T cells, or PBMCs provided the cDNA or gDNA that served as material.

How the authors handled the data: How many nucleated cells were present was estimated from reference gene primer amplification. The table came from immunoSEQ multiplex PCR; TCRdb's copy has only in-frame clones and leaves some out. The V and J calls and clone size come from that table; D and trimming were worked out from the DNA. Here the sample spans about 130,000 clones, 75% to 85% being singletons. V gave up 1 base and J gave up 5 bases, with 11 bases separating them. CDR3 length: 14 residues. CDR1 and CDR2 (germline): LGHDT, YNNKEL (reference sequence). For this clone: Within the sample, other DNA sequences also encode this same CDR3.

The clonotype comes from a woman aged 50 to 60 with acute or convalescent COVID-19. V usage is TRBV3-1 (or the pseudogene TRBV3-2) and J usage is TRBJ2-5, with no clear D. Specimen: peripheral blood. CDR3 region: CASSQGLSLETQYF. In DNA form, the CDR3 reads TGTGCCAGCAGCCAAGGCCTTAGTTTGGAGACCCAGTACTTC.